What follows are 2 T cell receptor beta chains derived from one specimen sequenced in a study of shared clonotypes between healthy human individuals. This table comes from immunoSEQ multiplex PCR, and its TCRdb copy is limited to in-frame clones, with some not included. The sample yields roughly 2,500,000 clones, more than 85% seen once. The sample consisted of naive CD4+ T cells from PBMCs. This sample's subset: CD45RA+ positively selected. These receptors were obtained from a man between 18 and 29 years old in good health. Some clones in this sample may be carry-over from other donors' samples.

The chain has TRBV7-2 and TRBJ2-2; D remains ambiguous. Germline values: CDR1 SGHTA, CDR2 FQGNSA. The CDR3 covers 13 residues. V was pared by 7 bases and J by 0 bases, with 6 bases between. CDR3: CASKTTNTGELFF. Here the CDR3 DNA reads TGTGCCAGCAAAACTACGAACACCGGGGAGCTGTTTTTT.

CDR3 DNA sequence: TGCGCCAGCAGCTTTACAGGGGAAAGGGATCAGCCCCAGCATTTT. This encodes CASSFTGERDQPQHF. V is TRBV5-1 and J is TRBJ1-5; 7 bases align to TRBD1. Trimming took 2 bases from V and 5 from J; bases not matched to a gene: 7. This CDR3 contains 15 residues. The germline V gene has CDR1 SGHRS and CDR2 YFSETQ. The full variable domain, completed using reference TRBV5-1 and TRBJ1-5, is KAGVTQTPRYLIKTRGQQVTLSCSPISGHRSVSWYQQTPGQGLQFLFEYFSETQRNKGNFPGRFSGRQFSNSRSEMNVSTLELGDSALYLCASSFTGERDQPQHFGDGTRLSIL.